These 7 T cell receptor beta chains share one sample of origin, sequenced in a study of T cells in Graves' hyperthyroidism and ophthalmopathy. Amplification of TCR beta CDR3 regions was performed using RNA transcripts as template. Using the HTBI primer set, a first-round RT-PCR was run on the TCR CDR3. TCRdb redid the calling of the multiplex PCR reads with MiXCR, one entry per CDR3 protein. Of around 190,000 distinct CDR3 sequences listed, about 15% were seen once; the top ten hold roughly 50%. Sequenced: blood. The receptors were sampled from a woman aged 45-65 years with Graves' hyperthyroidism.

Only a few counts were recorded for this clonotype. The chain uses TRBV9 and TRBJ2-3; TRBD2 agrees at 8 bases. After removal of 4 bases from V and 6 bases from J, the junction contained 10 bases not matched to a gene. The CDR3 runs to 15 residues. The germline V gene has CDR1 SGDLS and CDR2 YYNGEE. Here the CDR3 DNA reads TGTGCCAGCAGCTTTAGCGGGACCAGGTCGGATACGCAGTATTTT. It specifies CASSFSGTRSDTQYF.

This clonotype was picked up many times. The genes are TRBV9 and TRBJ1-1, with 9 nucleotides matching TRBD1. Germline-derived CDR1 and CDR2 are SGDLS and YYNGEE. The length of the CDR3 is 13 residues. Trimming at V came to 4 bases and at J to 10 bases, leaving 8 bases not matched to a gene. This CDR3 is CASSPGQGFGAFF. CDR3 in DNA: TGTGCCAGCAGCCCAGGACAGGGGTTTGGAGCTTTCTTT.

The sample holds many counts of this clonotype. The chain is built from TRBV20-1 and TRBJ2-3; D is perhaps TRBD1 (6 bases). Trimming took 5 bases from V and 2 from J, leaving 8 bases between them. Germline loops: CDR1 DFQATT, CDR2 SNEGSKA (reference sequence). This CDR3 is built from 12 residues. The CDR3 here is CSARDNTDTQYF. CDR3 nucleotides: TGCAGTGCTCGGGACAACACAGATACGCAGTATTTT.

V usage is TRBV6-4 and J usage is TRBJ2-6; 8 positions agree with TRBD1. Germline V lookup: CDR1 MRHNA, CDR2 SNTAGT. The CDR3 has 16 amino acids. Trimming removed 8 bases from V and 0 bases from J; junction bases left unmatched: 6. Here the CDR3 reads CASAEGTGSGANVLTF. For the CDR3, the DNA is TGTGCCAGCGCCGAAGGGACAGGCTCTGGGGCCAACGTCCTGACTTTC.

This chain joins TRBV11-2 and TRBJ2-7; 8 nucleotides line up with TRBD2. The CDR3 length is 15 residues. The J segment lost 2 bases and the V segment lost 0 bases, leaving 3 bases of the junction unmatched. Germline-derived CDR1 and CDR2 are SGHAT and FQNNGV. CDR3 region: CASSLELGGAYEQYF. For the CDR3, the DNA is TGTGCCAGCAGCTTAGAGCTCGGGGGGGCCTACGAGCAGTACTTC.

CDR3 residues: CASSEGSGNTIYF. The CDR3 coding sequence is TGTGCCAGCAGTGAGGGATCTGGAAACACCATATATTTT. This chain connects TRBV6-1 to TRBJ1-3, with D unresolved. Germline CDR1 is MNHNS and CDR2 is SASEGT. Trimming pared 3 bases from V and 1 base from J, leaving 4 bases between. The CDR3 loop spans 13 amino acids.

This clonotype was counted a few times. CDR3 protein: CASSEGGRLGYTF. The CDR3, as DNA: TGTGCCAGCAGCGAGGGAGGCCGACTTGGCTACACCTTC. The chain recombines TRBV5-4 with TRBJ1-2, with D uncertain. V dropped 4 bases and J dropped 7 bases, with 14 bases sitting between them. This CDR3 contains 13 residues. Germline V CDR1 and CDR2: SGHNT, YYREEE (reference sequence).